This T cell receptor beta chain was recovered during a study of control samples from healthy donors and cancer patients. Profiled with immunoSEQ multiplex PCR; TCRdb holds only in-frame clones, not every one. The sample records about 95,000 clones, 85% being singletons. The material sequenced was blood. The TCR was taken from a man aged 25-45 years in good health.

The CDR3 nucleotides read TGCGCCAGCAGCTTGGCCGGGGGGCCCGTCGGCGGGGAGCTGTTTTTT. It is translated as CASSLAGGPVGGELFF. This chain joins TRBV5-1 and TRBJ2-2, with a tentative D call TRBD2 (7 bases). The V gene's germline CDR1 is SGHRS and CDR2 YFSETQ. Trimming removed 0 bases from V and 7 bases from J, with 16 bases in between. This CDR3 has 16 amino acids.